Sequencing of this T cell receptor (beta chain) was carried out in a study of identifying expanded T cells in peripheral blood. Libraries were prepared by immunoSEQ multiplex PCR; TCRdb keeps only in-frame clonotypes and omits some of them. The table records 51,000 or so clones, 65% to 90% of them present only once. General observations from the study: Differentially abundant clones: approximately 1.3 between replicates, around 17 at two to three weeks, less than 20 at four. Variance in clone template counts between approximately 2-week samples significantly increased with total template count across all healthy donors.

No infections or other immune events were documented during collection. Remarks on this clone: No antigen is known for it.

The sample was blood. The clonotype originates from a person aged 18 to 70 in good health.

In nucleotides, the CDR3 is TGCGCCAGCAGCCTCATAGGACAGGGGGCTGAAAAACTGTTTTTT. It yields the protein CASSLIGQGAEKLFF. The chain combines TRBV4-1 with TRBJ1-4, with TRBD1 matching over 11 bases. Germline V lookup: CDR1 MGHRA, CDR2 YSYEKL. Trimming at V came to 4 bases and at J to 7 bases, leaving 5 bases not matched to a gene. The CDR3 sequence is 15 residues long.